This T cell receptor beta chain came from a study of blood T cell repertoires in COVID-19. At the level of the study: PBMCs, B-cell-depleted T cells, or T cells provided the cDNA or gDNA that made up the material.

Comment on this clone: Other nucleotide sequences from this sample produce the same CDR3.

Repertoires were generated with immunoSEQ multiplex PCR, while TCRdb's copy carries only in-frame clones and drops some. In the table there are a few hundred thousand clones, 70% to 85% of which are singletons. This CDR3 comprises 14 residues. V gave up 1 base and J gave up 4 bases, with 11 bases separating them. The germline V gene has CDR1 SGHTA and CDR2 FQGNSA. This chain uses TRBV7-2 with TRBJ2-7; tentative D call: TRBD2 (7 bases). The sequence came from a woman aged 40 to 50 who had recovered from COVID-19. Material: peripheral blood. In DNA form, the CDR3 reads TGTGCCAGCAGCTTAGGGGGAGGGGGTTACGAGCAGTACTTC. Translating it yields CASSLGGGGYEQYF.